The 17 T cell receptor beta chains below were found in one sample sequenced in a study of identical twins. Each CDR3 protein is one row after TCRdb ran MiXCR on the 5' RACE reads. The sample holds 650,000 to 750,000 distinct CDR3 sequences; 21% are singletons and the top ten take approximately 4.3%. In addition, the sample was reused for a study of T cells expressing NK-cell markers.

The sequenced sample was PBMCs. Receptors were obtained from a woman in her late teens or twenties in good health.

The chain combines TRBV7-8 with TRBJ1-6, with TRBD1 matching over 7 bases. The CDR3 covers 15 residues. Germline V gene data show CDR1 as SGHVS and CDR2 as FQNEAQ. The junction had 11 bases not matched to a gene; V was cut back by 5 bases and J by 10 bases. In nucleotides, the CDR3 is TGTGCCAGCAGCCCTACAGGGGCGTTAGGGTCACCCCTCCACTTT. Its protein product is CASSPTGALGSPLHF.

This clonotype was found a few times. The chain links TRBV5-5 to TRBJ2-3; 14 bases map to TRBD2. The germline CDR1 and CDR2 sequences are SGHKS and YYEKEE (reference sequence). The length of the CDR3 is 17 residues. The V gene end was trimmed by 4 bases and the J gene end by 2 bases; junction bases not matched to a gene: 6. The CDR3 region has the DNA TGTGCCAGCAGCCGGACTAGCGGGGGGTCGTTCACAGATACGCAGTATTTT. It encodes CASSRTSGGSFTDTQYF.

The V call is TRBV7-8, the J call TRBJ2-7, with TRBD2 matching 9 bases. This CDR3 spans 16 amino acids. CDR1 SGHVS and CDR2 FQNEAQ come from the germline V gene. V shed 3 bases, J shed 8 bases, and the junction held 14 bases outside the gene matches. The chain's CDR3 is CASSLTNLAGTQKQYF. CDR3 bases: TGTGCCAGCAGCTTGACCAATCTAGCGGGAACTCAAAAGCAGTACTTC.

This clonotype was counted only a few times. Relative to the germline gene, one junction end is altered; a read error may explain this. The chain is built from TRBV7-7 and TRBJ2-3; D not resolved. The germline V gene has CDR1 SSHAT and CDR2 FNYEAQ (reference sequence). The CDR3 is 14 amino acids. CDR3 protein: CASSLDAGTDTQYF. As DNA, the CDR3 is TGTGCTAGCAGCTTGGACGCCGGCACAGATACGCAGTATTTT.

This clonotype was seen many times. The chain carries TRBV5-1 and TRBJ2-3, with 7 nucleotides matching TRBD1. Germline CDR1 and CDR2: SGHRS and YFSETQ. The V and J ends lost 2 bases and 4 bases, in that order; junction bases with no gene match: 7. This CDR3 comprises 15 residues. In DNA, the CDR3 is TGCGCCAGCAGCTTAGGGGACAGTGGGGCAGATACGCAGTATTTT. Its protein product is CASSLGDSGADTQYF.

The chain links TRBV27 to TRBJ2-7; TRBD1 might be the D (5 bases). Per germline, CDR1 MNHEY and CDR2 SMNVEV (reference sequence). Trimming stripped 5 bases from V and 2 bases from J, with 10 bases between. The CDR3 consists of 13 residues. DNA for the CDR3: TGTGCCAGCAGTAAATCGACAGCCTACGAGCAGTACTTC. Protein sequence: CASSKSTAYEQYF.

The chain is built from TRBV12-3 or TRBV12-4 and TRBJ2-5; D is perhaps TRBD1 (6 bases). This CDR3 contains 14 residues. V lost 3 bases to trimming and J lost 6 bases, with 14 bases between them. CDR3 coding DNA: TGTGCCAGCAGTTTTGACAGGTTGGGACAGACCCAGTACTTC. Its protein product is CASSFDRLGQTQYF.

This chain joins TRBV29-1 and TRBJ1-1, with 8 positions matching TRBD1. Trimming cost V 6 bases and J 11 bases; bases outside gene matches: 14. The CDR3 is made up of 13 amino acids. The germline V gene has CDR1 SQVTM and CDR2 ANQGSEA. The CDR3 here is CSVQRQGRLFAFF. For the CDR3, the DNA is TGCAGCGTACAAAGACAGGGGCGTCTTTTCGCTTTCTTT.

The chain uses TRBV6-5 and TRBJ2-5, with TRBD1 matching over 8 bases. The V segment lost 3 bases and the J segment 1 base; nucleotides outside the gene matches: 7. Germline V CDR1 and CDR2: MNHEY, SVGAGI. The CDR3 runs 16 residues. This CDR3 reads CASSYWGTGIQETQYF. DNA of the CDR3: TGTGCCAGCAGTTATTGGGGGACAGGCATCCAAGAGACCCAGTACTTC.

The rearrangement joins TRBV11-2 to TRBJ1-2; the D is unclear. Germline CDR1 is SGHAT and CDR2 is FQNNGV. Trimming shortened V by 7 bases and J by 9 bases, and 21 bases separated the two germline ends. The CDR3 spans 14 residues. The chain's CDR3 is CASTPAGTSMRYTF. The CDR3 coding sequence is TGTGCCAGCACCCCAGCTGGTACCTCTATGCGCTACACCTTC.

V is TRBV20-1 and J is TRBJ2-3, with 9 bases fitting TRBD1. V was clipped by 3 bases and J by 5 bases; unmatched bases: 6. CDR1 and CDR2 from the germline V gene are DFQATT and SNEGSKA (reference sequence). The CDR3 covers 14 residues. The CDR3 loop reads CSASRTGVGDTQYF. The DNA for the CDR3 is TGCAGTGCTAGTAGGACAGGGGTAGGAGATACGCAGTATTTT.

The rearrangement joins TRBV20-1 to TRBJ2-1, with 9 bases fitting TRBD2. The germline V gene encodes CDR1 DFQATT and CDR2 SNEGSKA (reference sequence). The CDR3 runs 14 residues. With V trimmed by 3 bases and J by 9 bases, 9 bases remained unmatched. CDR3 nucleotide sequence: TGCAGTGCTAGTAAGGCTAGCGGGACTAGTGAGCAGTTCTTC. Its translation: CSASKASGTSEQFF.

This rearrangement joins TRBV20-1 to TRBJ2-2, with 7 bases lining up with TRBD1. Trimming removed 4 bases from V and 1 base from J; junction bases left unmatched: 3. Germline CDR1 is DFQATT and CDR2 is SNEGSKA (reference sequence). There are 14 residues in the CDR3. CDR3 bases: TGCAGTGCTACGGGACAGAAGAACACCGGGGAGCTGTTTTTT. Translated: CSATGQKNTGELFF.

This clonotype was observed at least ten times. The V gene is TRBV20-1, the J gene TRBJ1-3; D gene unclear. CDR1 is DFQATT and CDR2 is SNEGSKA in the germline V gene (reference sequence). The germline V and J ends were trimmed by 6 bases and 3 bases, with 12 bases remaining between them. The CDR3 consists of 13 residues. CDR3 bases: TGCAGTGCCATTCTCCCGGATGGAAACACCATATATTTT. Its translation is CSAILPDGNTIYF.

The CDR3 is CASSRLSYNSPLHF. The CDR3 DNA follows: TGTGCCAGCAGCCGGTTGTCCTATAATTCACCCCTCCACTTT. The chain couples TRBV27 to TRBJ1-6; D is unresolved. CDR1 and CDR2 from the germline V gene are MNHEY and SMNVEV (reference sequence). V was cut by 6 bases and J by 1 base, with 7 bases left in between. The length of the CDR3 is 14 residues.

V gene TRBV5-1 combines with J gene TRBJ2-1; TRBD1 matches 7 bases. The CDR3 contains 15 residues. Germline CDR1 and CDR2: SGHRS and YFSETQ. V was pared by 1 base and J by 8 bases, with 9 bases of the junction left unmatched. The CDR3 is CASSLTVTGKDEQFF. Written as DNA, the CDR3 is TGCGCCAGCAGCTTGACCGTGACAGGGAAGGATGAGCAGTTCTTC.

The J gene is TRBJ2-1, the V gene TRBV4-3, with D perhaps TRBD2 (6 bases). The CDR3 spans 17 residues. Per the germline V gene, CDR1 is LGHNA and CDR2 is YSLEER. V dropped 4 bases and J dropped 6 bases, with 22 bases sitting between them. The CDR3 DNA sequence: TGCGCCAGCAGCCCTAGGACTACGACCATGTTGGTCAATGAGCAGTTCTTC. As protein: CASSPRTTTMLVNEQFF.